The 5 T cell receptor beta chains below come from one sample, sequenced in a study of T cell repertoires in cytomegalovirus infection. MiXCR, run by TCRdb on the reads, gives a single entry per CDR3 protein. The table lists fewer than 250,000 distinct CDR3 sequences, under 25% of them singletons. The specimen sequenced was CD8+ T cells from PBMCs. The receptors come from a human donor in good health (CMV status not recorded). Some clones in this sample may be carry-over from other donors' samples.

This clonotype was recorded many times. The chain couples TRBV7-8 to TRBJ2-1; 10 bases line up with TRBD1. The V gene end was trimmed by 3 bases and the J gene end by 6 bases; junction bases not matched to a gene: 5. This CDR3 is built from 15 residues. The V gene's germline CDR1 is SGHVS and CDR2 FQNEAQ. The CDR3 DNA is TGTGCCAGCAGCTTCGGGACAGGGGTGTTCAATGAGCAGTTCTTC. Residues: CASSFGTGVFNEQFF.

This clonotype came up once. This rearrangement joins TRBV11-3 to TRBJ2-1; weak D call: TRBD1 (6 bases). The germline V and J ends were trimmed by 5 bases and 6 bases, with 11 bases remaining between them. There are 13 residues in the CDR3. Germline V gene sequence: CDR1 SGHNT, CDR2 YENEEA. CDR3 in amino acids: CASSTDRLNEQFF. CDR3 in DNA: TGTGCCAGCAGCACGGACAGACTCAATGAGCAGTTCTTC.

This clonotype has more than one count but fewer than ten. The chain carries TRBV5-6 and TRBJ1-1; no definite D call. The CDR3 sequence is 14 residues long. Germline CDR1 and CDR2: SGHDT and YYEEEE. The ends were cut back, 3 bases at V and 0 bases at J, with 9 bases in the middle. CDR3 DNA: TGTGCCAGCAGCTATCGTAGGGTGAACACTGAAGCTTTCTTT. It translates to CASSYRRVNTEAFF.

This clonotype has just a few counts. The junction departs from the called germline gene at one end, perhaps through a read error. The CDR3 here is CASSQASTDTQYF. The CDR3 bases are TGCGCCAGCAGCCAAGCTAGCACGGATACGCAGTATTTT. J is TRBJ2-3 and V is TRBV4-1; D might be TRBD2 (5 bases). The CDR3 has 13 amino acids. Germline V lookup: CDR1 MGHRA, CDR2 YSYEKL.

This clonotype was observed a handful of times. The chain combines TRBV7-9 with TRBJ1-5; possibly TRBD1 for D (6 bases). The CDR3 is 15 amino acids. V gave up 3 bases and J gave up 6 bases, with 15 bases separating them. The germline CDR1 and CDR2 sequences are SEHNR and FQNEAQ (reference sequence). The DNA for the CDR3 is TGTGCCAGCAGCTTCGGTCCAGGGGTGGCTCAGCCCCAGCATTTT. It is translated as CASSFGPGVAQPQHF.